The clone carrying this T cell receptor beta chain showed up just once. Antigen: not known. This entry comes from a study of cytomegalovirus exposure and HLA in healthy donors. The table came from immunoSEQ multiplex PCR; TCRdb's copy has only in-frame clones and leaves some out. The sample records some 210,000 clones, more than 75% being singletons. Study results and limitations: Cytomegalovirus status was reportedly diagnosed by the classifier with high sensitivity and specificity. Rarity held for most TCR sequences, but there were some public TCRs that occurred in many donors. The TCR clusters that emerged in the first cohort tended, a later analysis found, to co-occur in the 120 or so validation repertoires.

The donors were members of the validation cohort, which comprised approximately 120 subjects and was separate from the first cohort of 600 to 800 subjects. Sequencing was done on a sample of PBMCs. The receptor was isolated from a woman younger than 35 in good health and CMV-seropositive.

The chain's CDR3 is CASSSSRPGQGANTEAFF. In DNA, the CDR3 is TGTGCCAGCAGCTCGTCTCGCCCGGGACAGGGGGCGAACACTGAAGCTTTCTTT. The chain combines TRBV7-9 with TRBJ1-1; 12 bases align to TRBD1. Germline loops: CDR1 SEHNR, CDR2 FQNEAQ (reference sequence). The CDR3 runs to 18 residues. Trimming removed 4 bases from V and 1 base from J; junction bases left unmatched: 10. The full variable domain, in which reference TRBV7-9 and TRBJ1-1 provide the parts outside the CDR3, is DTGVSQNPRHKITKRGQNVTFRCDPISEHNRLYWYRQTLGQGPEFLTYFQNEAQLEKSRLLSDRFSAERPKGSFSTLEIQRTEQGDSAMYLCASSSSRPGQGANTEAFFGQGTRLTVV.